The 30 T cell receptor beta chains below all came from one sample that was sequenced in a study of cytomegalovirus exposure and HLA in healthy donors. 60 Vbeta and 13 Jbeta primers were used in PCR. This table comes from immunoSEQ multiplex PCR, and its TCRdb copy is limited to in-frame clones, with some not included. The data hold some 130,000 clones, with almost 80% observed a single time. Sequencing was carried out using PBMCs. The receptors derive from a female donor in good health and CMV-seronegative.

The chain joins TRBV28 to TRBJ1-2, with a tentative D call TRBD1 (6 bases). CDR1 and CDR2 from the germline V gene are MDHEN and SYDVKM. The CDR3 length is 13 residues. V lost 6 bases and J 6 bases, leaving 14 bases between the germline ends. CDR3 DNA: TGTGCCAGCAGGCGACAGGAGTCGGATGGCTACACCTTC. It translates to CASRRQESDGYTF.

This clone was seen more than once but under ten times. The rearrangement uses TRBV7-2 and TRBJ2-7; the D gene is possibly TRBD1 (5 bases). CDR3 size: 13 residues. Germline CDR1 and CDR2: SGHTA and FQGNSA. Trimming pared 6 bases from V and 3 bases from J, leaving 12 bases between. This chain's CDR3 is CASRPEGDYEQYF. In nucleotides, the CDR3 is TGTGCCAGCAGGCCCGAAGGGGACTACGAGCAGTACTTC.

The V gene is TRBV6-5, the J gene TRBJ1-1; D may be TRBD1 (6 bases). Germline CDR1 and CDR2: MNHEY and SVGAGI. This CDR3 comprises 14 residues. Deletions cut 5 bases from V and 1 base from J, with 11 bases between. CDR3 sequence reads: CASSRDTQNTEAFF. DNA for the CDR3: TGTGCCAGCAGTCGGGACACTCAGAACACTGAAGCTTTCTTT.

The gene calls are TRBV10-1 and TRBJ2-1, with no clear D. The length of the CDR3 is 13 residues. The germline V and J ends were trimmed by 0 bases and 8 bases, with 8 bases remaining between them. CDR1 and CDR2 (germline): WNHNN, SYGVQD (reference sequence). The CDR3 nucleotides are TGCGCCAGCAGTGAGTCAATAGCCCATGAGCAGTTCTTC. Translated, it gives CASSESIAHEQFF.

This clone was counted only a few times. V and J are TRBV11-2 and TRBJ2-1; weak D call: TRBD2 (6 bases). Germline CDR1 is SGHAT and CDR2 is FQNNGV. The CDR3 is made up of 12 amino acids. V lost 5 bases to trimming and J lost 7 bases, with 9 bases between them. CDR3 bases: TGTGCCAGCAGCATTCGGGGGAATGAGCAGTTCTTC. Translated, it gives CASSIRGNEQFF.

The V gene is TRBV1, the J gene TRBJ1-5; the listed D gene, TRBD1, was not tested against the DNA. TRBV1 is annotated as a pseudogene. This CDR3 spans 15 amino acids. The CDR3 nucleotides read TGCACCAGCAGCCAGGGCACCGATAGCAATCAGCCCCAGCATTTT. Translation: CTSSQGTDSNQPQHF.

The chain joins TRBV5-1 to TRBJ2-2, with 7 bases lining up with TRBD2. Trimming removed 4 bases from V and 6 bases from J; junction bases left unmatched: 3. The CDR3 consists of 13 residues. CDR1 SGHRS and CDR2 YFSETQ come from the germline V gene. This CDR3 is CASSQSGAGELFF. The CDR3 coding sequence is TGCGCCAGCAGCCAAAGCGGGGCCGGGGAGCTGTTTTTT. Using reference TRBV5-1 and TRBJ2-2 for the parts outside the CDR3, the full variable domain is KAGVTQTPRYLIKTRGQQVTLSCSPISGHRSVSWYQQTPGQGLQFLFEYFSETQRNKGNFPGRFSGRQFSNSRSEMNVSTLELGDSALYLCASSQSGAGELFFGEGSRLTVL.

The chain is built from TRBV6-6 and TRBJ1-6; 8 bases agree with TRBD1. The CDR3 contains 15 residues. V shed 4 bases and J 9 bases; nucleotides not matched to a gene: 8. Germline V lookup: CDR1 MNHNY, CDR2 SVGAGI (reference sequence). The CDR3 nucleotides read TGTGCCAGCAGTTCATACAGGGGGGTAGGTTCACCCCTCCACTTT. Protein product: CASSSYRGVGSPLHF.

The chain uses TRBV15 and TRBJ2-7; TRBD2 is a possible D gene (5 bases). Per germline, CDR1 LNHNV and CDR2 YYDKDF (reference sequence). V was cut by 5 bases and J by 0 bases, with 14 bases left in between. This CDR3 region has 15 residues. CDR3 DNA: TGTGCCACCAGCTTACCGGGATCTAGCTCCTACGAGCAGTACTTC. Its translation: CATSLPGSSSYEQYF.

This clone has just a few counts. The chain is built from TRBV2 and TRBJ1-1; 8 positions match TRBD1. CDR3 length: 15 amino acids. The V gene's germline CDR1 is SNHLY and CDR2 FYNNEI. V lost 2 bases and J lost 2; bases outside the gene matches: 4. For the CDR3, the DNA is TGTGCCAGCAGTGAACAGGGGGCCCCCAACACTGAAGCTTTCTTT. Translated: CASSEQGAPNTEAFF.

Sample share makes this clone medium-sized. The chain carries TRBV11-3 and TRBJ2-1, with TRBD2 matching 10 bases. CDR1 and CDR2 (germline): SGHNT, YENEEA. The V segment lost 5 bases and the J segment 5 bases; nucleotides outside the gene matches: 3. The CDR3 has 14 residues. The chain's CDR3 is CASSTGTSDNEQFF. DNA of the CDR3: TGTGCCAGCAGCACCGGGACTAGCGACAATGAGCAGTTCTTC.

The chain recombines TRBV7-2 with TRBJ2-4; weak D call: TRBD1 (6 bases). V lost 5 bases and J 1 base, leaving 18 bases between the germline ends. Germline V gene lookup returns CDR1 SGHTA and CDR2 FQGNSA. CDR3 length equals 17 residues. The DNA of the CDR3 is TGTGCCAGCAGCACCTCAACAGGGTTTCGTGCCAAAAACATTCAGTACTTC. Translated, it gives CASSTSTGFRAKNIQYF.

V is TRBV7-2 and J is TRBJ1-1; unclear D gene. Deletions cut 1 base from V and 4 bases from J, with 13 bases between. There are 15 residues in the CDR3. The germline CDR1 and CDR2 sequences are SGHTA and FQGNSA. CDR3 DNA sequence: TGTGCCAGCAGCTTAGGACGGGGTCTGGGCACTGAAGCTTTCTTT. Translation: CASSLGRGLGTEAFF.

The chain has TRBV27 and TRBJ2-1; TRBD2 matches 10 bases. CDR3 length: 14 amino acids. V was clipped by 5 bases and J by 5 bases; unmatched bases: 3. Germline CDR1 reads MNHEY; CDR2 reads SMNVEV (reference sequence). In DNA, the CDR3 is TGTGCCAGCAGTGAAGCGGGAGGGGACAATGAGCAGTTCTTC. Protein: CASSEAGGDNEQFF.

V and J are TRBV28 and TRBJ2-4; 7 nucleotides align to TRBD2. The ends lost 10 bases at V and 6 bases at J; junction bases unmatched: 9. CDR3 length: 13 residues. The V gene's germline CDR1 is MDHEN and CDR2 SYDVKM. The CDR3 sequence: CATTEGGGNIQYF. In DNA, the CDR3 is TGTGCCACCACCGAGGGCGGGGGAAACATTCAGTACTTC.

The chain is built from TRBV28 and TRBJ2-1, with TRBD1 matching 10 bases. Germline V gene data show CDR1 as MDHEN and CDR2 as SYDVKM. There are 12 residues in the CDR3. The CDR3 loop reads CAADRGGGEQFF. In DNA, the CDR3 is TGTGCAGCGGACAGGGGGGGCGGTGAGCAGTTCTTC.

The chain carries TRBV19 and TRBJ2-1; no clear D gene. CDR1 is LNHDA, CDR2 SQIVND, per germline (reference sequence). This CDR3 contains 15 residues. V was clipped by 1 base and J by 0 bases, with 7 bases between them. For the CDR3, the DNA is TGTGCCAGTAGTATAGGACTGAACTCCTACAATGAGCAGTTCTTC. Protein sequence: CASSIGLNSYNEQFF.

The gene calls are TRBV5-1 and TRBJ2-3; TRBD2 agrees at 8 bases. The junction had 8 bases not matched to a gene; V was cut back by 4 bases and J by 1 base. The CDR3 has 16 amino acids. The germline V gene encodes CDR1 SGHRS and CDR2 YFSETQ. This CDR3 is CASSPVRAGGTDTQYF. The CDR3 DNA is TGCGCCAGCAGCCCGGTCCGAGCGGGAGGCACAGATACGCAGTATTTT. Using reference TRBV5-1 and TRBJ2-3 for the parts outside the CDR3, the full variable domain is KAGVTQTPRYLIKTRGQQVTLSCSPISGHRSVSWYQQTPGQGLQFLFEYFSETQRNKGNFPGRFSGRQFSNSRSEMNVSTLELGDSALYLCASSPVRAGGTDTQYFGPGTRLTVL.

The chain employs TRBV4-3 and TRBJ2-5; TRBD2 is a possible D gene (6 bases). The DNA end favors TRBJ2-7, so the J call may be wrong. The germline V gene encodes CDR1 LGHNA and CDR2 YSLEER. This CDR3 comprises 16 residues. The DNA for the CDR3 is TGCGCCAGCAGCCAAGATGGGTTTGGGGAGGTCTACGAGCAGTACTTC. This sequence encodes CASSQDGFGEVYEQYF.

This sequence joins TRBV19 and TRBJ2-7; TRBD1 aligns across 9 bases. The germline V gene encodes CDR1 LNHDA and CDR2 SQIVND (reference sequence). The ends lost 7 bases at V and 2 bases at J; junction bases unmatched: 12. The CDR3 is made up of 16 amino acids. The CDR3 region has the DNA TGTGCCAGTAAACGACAAAGGGGGACAGGGACCTACGAGCAGTACTTC. The encoded protein is CASKRQRGTGTYEQYF.

This clone turned up a few times. The J gene is TRBJ1-2, the V gene TRBV7-8; 9 bases match TRBD1. J lost 6 bases, V lost 0 bases, and 8 bases had no gene match. This CDR3 has 16 amino acids. Germline CDR1 and CDR2: SGHVS and FQNEAQ. In DNA, the CDR3 is TGTGCCAGCAGCTTAGCCCTTACAGGGGGCGTCGATGGCTACACCTTC. Translating it yields CASSLALTGGVDGYTF. Variable domain in full (rest from reference TRBV7-8 and TRBJ1-2): GAGVSQSPRYKVAKRGQDVALRCDPISGHVSLFWYQQALGQGPEFLTYFQNEAQLDKSGLPSDRFFAERPEGSVSTLKIQRTQQEDSAVYLCASSLALTGGVDGYTFGSGTRLTVV.

To note about this clone: This sample includes further DNA sequences coding for the same CDR3. The chain employs TRBV27 and TRBJ1-1; 8 bases are shared with TRBD1. The junction had 11 bases not matched to a gene; V was cut back by 6 bases and J by 5 bases. Germline CDR1 is MNHEY and CDR2 is SMNVEV (reference sequence). There are 15 residues in the CDR3. The CDR3 is CASSPLATGETEAFF. CDR3 nucleotides: TGTGCCAGCAGCCCCCTCGCGACAGGGGAAACTGAAGCTTTCTTT.

This clone was found a few times. The chain employs TRBV4-2 and TRBJ2-2, with TRBD1 identical over 8 bases. The V and J ends lost 4 bases and 3 bases, in that order; junction bases with no gene match: 4. CDR1 LGHNA and CDR2 YNFKEQ come from the germline V gene. The CDR3 loop spans 15 amino acids. The CDR3 DNA reads TGTGCCAGCAGCCTAGGACAGGGAGACACCGGGGAGCTGTTTTTT. This encodes CASSLGQGDTGELFF.

This chain joins TRBV7-9 and TRBJ1-1, with 7 bases fitting TRBD1. This CDR3 is built from 12 residues. The V segment lost 5 bases and the J segment 11 bases; nucleotides outside the gene matches: 8. The V gene's germline CDR1 is SEHNR and CDR2 FQNEAQ (reference sequence). The CDR3 loop is CASSPDDREAFF. The CDR3 DNA sequence: TGTGCCAGCAGCCCCGACGACAGGGAGGCTTTCTTT.

This clone appeared a single time. The genes are TRBV7-2 and TRBJ2-5; D is unresolved. From germline, CDR1 is SGHTA and CDR2 FQGNSA. CDR3 length equals 14 residues. Trimming removed 5 bases from V and 2 bases from J, with 12 bases in between. This CDR3 reads CASSAYSGQETQYF. The CDR3 coding sequence is TGTGCCAGCAGCGCGTATTCCGGGCAAGAGACCCAGTACTTC.

The chain links TRBV6-5 to TRBJ1-2; 8 bases map to TRBD1. V shed 4 bases, J shed 3 bases, and the junction held 10 bases outside the gene matches. CDR3 size: 16 residues. Germline lookup yields CDR1 MNHEY and CDR2 SVGAGI. The CDR3 here is CASSSPTGAYHYGYTF. Written as DNA, the CDR3 is TGTGCCAGCAGTTCCCCGACAGGGGCGTACCACTATGGCTACACCTTC.

V is TRBV2 and J is TRBJ2-1; D uncertain. The CDR3 contains 14 residues. Germline-derived CDR1 and CDR2 are SNHLY and FYNNEI. The V and J ends lost 2 bases and 3 bases respectively, with 8 bases between them. The CDR3 region is CASSENPSYNEQFF. Here the CDR3 DNA reads TGTGCCAGCAGTGAAAATCCTAGCTACAATGAGCAGTTCTTC. The full variable domain, its missing parts supplied by reference TRBV2 and TRBJ2-1, is EPEVTQTPSHQVTQMGQEVILRCVPISNHLYFYWYRQILGQKVEFLVSFYNNEISEKSEIFDDQFSVERPDGSNFTLKIRSTKLEDSAMYFCASSENPSYNEQFFGPGTRLTVL.

This clone has just one count. Other nucleotide sequences in the sample specify the same CDR3. V is TRBV5-1 and J is TRBJ2-1, with 11 bases lining up with TRBD2. The CDR3 covers 15 residues. V trimming: 0 bases; J trimming: 7 bases; junction bases outside the gene matches: 3. Germline-derived CDR1 and CDR2 are SGHRS and YFSETQ. CDR3 nucleotide sequence: TGCGCCAGCAGCTTGGAACTAGCGGGAGCAAATGAGCAGTTCTTC. This sequence encodes CASSLELAGANEQFF.

This chain links TRBV7-9 with TRBJ2-7; D is possibly TRBD2 (5 bases). Germline values: CDR1 SEHNR, CDR2 FQNEAQ (reference sequence). The CDR3 totals 14 residues. Trimming took 5 bases from V and 3 from J, leaving 14 bases between them. The CDR3 here is CASSPRSGDYEQYF. The CDR3 DNA reads TGTGCCAGCAGCCCTCGGAGCGGAGACTACGAGCAGTACTTC.

The genes are TRBV6-1 and TRBJ1-2, with TRBD1 as a possible D gene (5 bases). The CDR3 totals 14 residues. Germline V gives CDR1 MNHNS, CDR2 SASEGT. V was shortened by 1 base and J by 7 bases, with 13 bases between the two germline ends. CDR3 bases: TGTGCCAGCAGTGAAGGTTCAGGGACTCGTGGCTACACCTTC. Its translation: CASSEGSGTRGYTF.